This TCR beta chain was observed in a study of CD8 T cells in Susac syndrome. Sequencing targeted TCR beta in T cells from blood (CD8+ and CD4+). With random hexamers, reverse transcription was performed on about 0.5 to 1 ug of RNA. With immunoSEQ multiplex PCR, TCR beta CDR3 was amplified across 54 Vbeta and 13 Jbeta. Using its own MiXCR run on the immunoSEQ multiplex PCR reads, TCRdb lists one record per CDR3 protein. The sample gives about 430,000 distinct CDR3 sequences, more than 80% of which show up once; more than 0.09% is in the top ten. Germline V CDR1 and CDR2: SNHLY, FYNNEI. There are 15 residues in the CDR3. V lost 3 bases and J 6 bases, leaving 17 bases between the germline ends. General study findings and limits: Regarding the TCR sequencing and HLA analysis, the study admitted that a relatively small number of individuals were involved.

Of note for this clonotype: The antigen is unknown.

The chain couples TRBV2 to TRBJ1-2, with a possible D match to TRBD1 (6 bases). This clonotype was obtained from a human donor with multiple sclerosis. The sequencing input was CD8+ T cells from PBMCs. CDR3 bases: TGTGCCAGCAGTGATGAAGGAATGGGGGCTAATGGCTACACCTTC. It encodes CASSDEGMGANGYTF.